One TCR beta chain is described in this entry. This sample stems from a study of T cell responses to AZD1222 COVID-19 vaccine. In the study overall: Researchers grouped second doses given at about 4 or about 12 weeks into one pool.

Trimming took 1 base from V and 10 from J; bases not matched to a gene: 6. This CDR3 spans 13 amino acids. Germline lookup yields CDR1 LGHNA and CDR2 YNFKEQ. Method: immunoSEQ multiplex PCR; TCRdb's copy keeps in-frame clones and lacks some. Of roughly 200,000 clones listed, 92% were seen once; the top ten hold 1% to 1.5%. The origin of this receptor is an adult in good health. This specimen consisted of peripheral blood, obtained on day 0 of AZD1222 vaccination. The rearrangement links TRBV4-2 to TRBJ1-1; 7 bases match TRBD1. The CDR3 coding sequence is TGTGCCAGCAGCCAAGGGACGTCAGGGGGAGCTTTCTTT. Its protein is CASSQGTSGGAFF.